Given below is one T cell receptor (beta chain) in context. A multiplex PCR was run with 60 Vbeta primers and 13 Jbeta primers. Some clones are missing from TCRdb's copy, which holds only in-frame ones; the method was immunoSEQ multiplex PCR. The data show approximately 110,000 clones, with roughly 77% seen just once and about 1% held by the top ten. The V gene's germline CDR1 is SGHRS and CDR2 YFSETQ. CDR3 length: 15 amino acids. With 3 bases clipped from V and 8 bases from J, the junction kept 12 bases outside the gene matches. This entry is derived from a study of cytomegalovirus exposure and HLA in healthy donors.

Input material: PBMCs. This receptor was taken from a woman in her twenties or thirties in good health and CMV-seronegative. The J gene is TRBJ1-2, the V gene TRBV5-1; 8 bases map to TRBD1. The CDR3 bases are TGCGCCAGCAGCTGGGGGGACAGGTCGGTTCACGGCTACACCTTC. Translating it yields CASSWGDRSVHGYTF.